This is a list of T cell receptor beta chains from one sample in a study of regulatory T cells in long-lasting Graves disease. TCRdb recomputed calls from the multiplex PCR reads with MiXCR, one row per CDR3 protein. This sample has 350,000 to 500,000 distinct CDR3 sequences, with 20% to 25% found just once. Source: peripheral blood mononuclear cells (PBMCs), taken when the disease was refractory, from a patient treated with antithyroid drugs. These receptor sequences come from a female donor with Graves disease. CDR3s include the opening cysteine and the closing phenylalanine or tryptophan. Each record gives: V gene, J gene, CDR3 protein.

TRBV6-2/TRBV6-3,TRBJ2-6,CASSYAGMVSGANVLTF
TRBV29-1,TRBJ2-7,CSAFGARGSYEQYF
TRBV6-1,TRBJ1-5,CASSLKGASNQPQHF
TRBV20-1,TRBJ2-7,CSALKGESYEQYF
TRBV9,TRBJ2-1,CASSVDGGTQFF
TRBV5-8,TRBJ2-7,CASSLEGLAGISYEQYF
TRBV7-3,TRBJ2-3,CASSLGLASPDTQYF
TRBV28,TRBJ2-7,CASSSTGVATYEQYF
TRBV30,TRBJ1-4,CAWSVPGADGKLFF
TRBV5-4,TRBJ2-1,CASSLGLAPRSEQFF
TRBV29-1,TRBJ2-7,CSVVENEQYF
TRBV7-9,TRBJ2-5,CASSSQGTRETQYF
TRBV20-1,TRBJ2-2,CSARGSGRHYTGELFF
TRBV27,TRBJ1-3,CASSFIGGGNTIYF
TRBV7-3,TRBJ2-3,CASSLGLAGTGVTDTQYF
TRBV7-9,TRBJ2-5,CASSLTGPGETQYF
TRBV11-2,TRBJ2-2,CASGFRLAGGSNTGELFF
TRBV9,TRBJ1-1,CASTGLQPTEAFF
TRBV15,TRBJ2-7,CATSRDGRFEQYF
TRBV6-2/TRBV6-3,TRBJ2-2,CASSYSTGARSGELFF
TRBV24-1,TRBJ1-5,CATSDSGAQPQHF
TRBV2,TRBJ2-2,CASSATWRETGGELFF
TRBV5-1,TRBJ2-7,CASSPGQRPYEQYF